Below are 13 T cell receptor beta chains sequenced from a single sample in a study of blood T cell repertoires in COVID-19. Repertoires were generated with immunoSEQ multiplex PCR, while TCRdb's copy carries only in-frame clones and drops some. Found here are some 390,000 clones, about nine tenths of them singletons; the top ten hold 1.7%. The specimen sequenced was PBMCs or T cells enriched from blood (not recorded which). The receptors were gathered from a woman under 40 who had recovered from COVID-19.

The J gene is TRBJ2-2, the V gene TRBV12-5; 9 bases agree with TRBD2. This CDR3 comprises 18 residues. V lost 3 bases to trimming and J lost 0 bases; unmatched junction nucleotides: 8. Germline V CDR1 and CDR2: LGHNT, FRNRAP. This CDR3 reads CASGFRKTSGPNTGELFF. As DNA, the CDR3 is TGTGCTAGTGGTTTCCGAAAGACTAGCGGCCCGAACACCGGGGAGCTGTTTTTT.

A few counts support this clone. The chain uses TRBV29-1 and TRBJ2-2; D remains unclear. V lost 5 bases, J lost 3 bases, and 7 bases lay in between. CDR1 SQVTM and CDR2 ANQGSEA come from the germline V gene. This CDR3 comprises 12 residues. In nucleotides, the CDR3 is TGCAGCGTTCGGCAGGACACCGGGGAGCTGTTTTTT. As protein: CSVRQDTGELFF.

J is TRBJ2-1 and V is TRBV5-1, with TRBD2 matching 10 bases. This CDR3 comprises 15 residues. Germline CDR1 reads SGHRS; CDR2 reads YFSETQ. V lost 2 bases to trimming and J lost 8 bases; unmatched junction nucleotides: 7. The chain's CDR3 is CASSFSSSGSDEQFF. As DNA, the CDR3 is TGCGCCAGCAGCTTTTCTTCTAGCGGGAGCGATGAGCAGTTCTTC. The whole variable domain, filled in from reference TRBV5-1 and TRBJ2-1, reads KAGVTQTPRYLIKTRGQQVTLSCSPISGHRSVSWYQQTPGQGLQFLFEYFSETQRNKGNFPGRFSGRQFSNSRSEMNVSTLELGDSALYLCASSFSSSGSDEQFFGPGTRLTVL.

The CDR3 spells CASSLVSAGTGSNQPQHF. Here the CDR3 DNA reads TGTGCCAGCAGCTTAGTTTCCGCAGGCACAGGGAGCAATCAGCCCCAGCATTTT. The rearrangement links TRBV7-8 to TRBJ1-5; tentatively, D is TRBD1 (6 bases). CDR3 size: 18 residues. The V end was cut by 1 base, the J end by 1 base, with 17 bases between. Germline CDR1 is SGHVS and CDR2 is FQNEAQ.

The chain uses TRBV9 and TRBJ1-1, with D tentatively TRBD1 (6 bases). V lost 6 bases and J lost 5, with 20 bases in between. The CDR3 extends over 15 amino acids. Germline V lookup: CDR1 SGDLS, CDR2 YYNGEE. The CDR3 DNA sequence: TGTGCCAGCACCATGTCGACAGGTCCCGAGACTGAAGCTTTCTTT. It encodes CASTMSTGPETEAFF.

This clone was seen once. This chain connects TRBV14 to TRBJ1-3, with no clear D. This CDR3 contains 16 residues. The germline gives CDR1 SGHDN, CDR2 FVKESK. Between the trimmed V and J ends, which lost 5 bases and 2 bases, there was a span of 16 bases. CDR3 nucleotide sequence: TGTGCCAGCAGCACCCATCGGAGGGAACCTGGAAACACCATATATTTT. It codes for CASSTHRREPGNTIYF.

The CDR3 coding sequence is TGTGCCAGCAGCGTAGAGATCAGGGTGAGTGAGCAGTTCTTC. Protein product: CASSVEIRVSEQFF. J is TRBJ2-1 and V is TRBV9, with D tentatively TRBD1 (5 bases). V lost 0 bases and J lost 9, with 13 bases in between. The CDR3 is 14 residues long. Germline-derived CDR1 and CDR2 are SGDLS and YYNGEE.

The chain links TRBV5-1 to TRBJ1-2; TRBD1 matches 8 bases. The germline gives CDR1 SGHRS, CDR2 YFSETQ. The CDR3 extends over 15 amino acids. The V and J ends lost 7 bases and 4 bases, in that order; junction bases with no gene match: 12. The CDR3 DNA is TGCGCCAGCGGATCGGAAAGGACAGGGTCCTATGGCTACACCTTC. Its protein product is CASGSERTGSYGYTF.

The rearrangement uses TRBV28 and TRBJ1-3, with D hard to call. The CDR3 loop spans 14 amino acids. The germline V and J ends were trimmed by 4 bases and 3 bases, with 10 bases remaining between them. Germline CDR1 reads MDHEN; CDR2 reads SYDVKM. CDR3 DNA: TGTGCCAGCAGTTCCCACGGGGTTGGAAACACCATATATTTT. Translated, it gives CASSSHGVGNTIYF.

V usage is TRBV7-3 and J usage is TRBJ2-1; no reliable D call. V lost 2 bases, J lost 5 bases, and 7 bases lay in between. This CDR3 is 13 amino acids long. Per germline, CDR1 SGHTA and CDR2 FQGTGA. CDR3 sequence reads: CASSLRGNNEQFF. DNA of the CDR3: TGTGCCAGCAGCTTACGAGGAAACAATGAGCAGTTCTTC.

This chain joins TRBV7-8 and TRBJ1-2, with D tentatively TRBD1 (6 bases). V was trimmed by 1 base and J by 8 bases, leaving 23 bases between them. The V gene's germline CDR1 is SGHVS and CDR2 FQNEAQ. The CDR3 loop spans 17 amino acids. DNA of the CDR3: TGTGCCAGCAGCTTAGAGAGAGGAGGCGAAGGGGGGGAAGGCTACACCTTC. It specifies CASSLERGGEGGEGYTF.

CDR3 residues: CASSQGAAGVSEQYF. CDR3 sequence (DNA): TGCGCCAGCAGCCAAGGTGCGGCGGGAGTAAGCGAGCAGTACTTC. V is TRBV4-1 and J is TRBJ2-7, with TRBD2 matching 7 bases. CDR3 length: 15 amino acids. Germline values: CDR1 MGHRA, CDR2 YSYEKL. The V gene end was trimmed by 1 base and the J gene end by 6 bases; junction bases not matched to a gene: 9.

The chain has TRBV7-9 and TRBJ2-3; TRBD2 aligns across 7 bases. J gave up 4 bases and V 2 bases, and 6 bases lay outside the gene matches. Germline CDR1 reads SEHNR; CDR2 reads FQNEAQ (reference sequence). The CDR3 sequence is 15 residues long. The CDR3 DNA reads as TGTGCCAGCAGCTTACACGGGACTACCCCAGATACGCAGTATTTT. Residues: CASSLHGTTPDTQYF.